These 25 T cell receptor beta chains were sequenced from one sample in a study of blood T cell repertoires in COVID-19. Clones were sequenced by immunoSEQ multiplex PCR, and TCRdb holds only the in-frame ones, with some missing. The sample includes roughly 270,000 clones, approximately 85% of them seen just once. The specimen was peripheral blood. These receptors all come from a man aged 45-65 years with active or convalescent COVID-19.

This clone showed up just a few times. The rearrangement uses TRBV7-2 and TRBJ2-7, with D perhaps matching TRBD1 (6 bases). CDR1 SGHTA and CDR2 FQGNSA come from the germline V gene. Trimming removed 4 bases at V and 6 bases at J, with 16 bases between. The CDR3 has 14 residues. CDR3 protein: CASSSRTALLEQYF. The CDR3 DNA follows: TGTGCCAGCAGCTCCAGGACAGCCCTCCTCGAGCAGTACTTC.

This clone was seen more than once but under ten times. The V call is TRBV7-3, the J call TRBJ1-1; TRBD1 matches 7 bases. The germline gives CDR1 SGHTA, CDR2 FQGTGA. Losses at the gene ends were 5 bases for V and 3 bases for J; bases not matched to a gene: 6. The CDR3 covers 14 residues. CDR3 protein: CASSRQGGHTEAFF. The CDR3 DNA sequence: TGTGCCAGCAGCCGTCAGGGGGGCCACACTGAAGCTTTCTTT.

This chain joins TRBV7-9 and TRBJ1-1; D gene uncertain. The CDR3 is 14 residues long. Germline-derived CDR1 and CDR2 are SEHNR and FQNEAQ (reference sequence). V gave up 1 base and J gave up 1 base, with 7 bases separating them. CDR3 DNA: TGTGCCAGCAGCTTAGTATGGGCGAACACTGAAGCTTTCTTT. This encodes CASSLVWANTEAFF. Complete variable domain (other parts from reference TRBV7-9 and TRBJ1-1): DTGVSQNPRHKITKRGQNVTFRCDPISEHNRLYWYRQTLGQGPEFLTYFQNEAQLEKSRLLSDRFSAERPKGSFSTLEIQRTEQGDSAMYLCASSLVWANTEAFFGQGTRLTVV.

The V and J genes are TRBV14 and TRBJ2-3, with D possibly TRBD2 on 6 matching bases. V was cut by 5 bases and J by 3 bases, with 15 bases left in between. The length of the CDR3 is 15 residues. Germline CDR1 reads SGHDN; CDR2 reads FVKESK. The CDR3 region has the DNA TGTGCCAGCAGCTTAAGACTAGTCAGTACAGATACGCAGTATTTT. The encoded protein is CASSLRLVSTDTQYF.

The rearrangement uses TRBV28 and TRBJ1-1; no clear D gene. V shed 4 bases and J shed 8 bases, with 11 bases lying between them. Germline lookup yields CDR1 MDHEN and CDR2 SYDVKM. CDR3 length: 12 amino acids. As DNA, the CDR3 is TGTGCCAGCAGTTCCCACCCGGGGGAAGCTTTCTTT. Protein product: CASSSHPGEAFF.

The rearrangement joins TRBV12-3 or TRBV12-4 to TRBJ1-5, with 8 bases that match TRBD1. The CDR3 is 13 amino acids. V lost 6 bases and J lost 9; bases outside the gene matches: 7. CDR3 nucleotides: TGTGCCAGCAGCGGACAGGGCCGATCGCCCCAGCATTTT. As protein: CASSGQGRSPQHF.

This clone is a singleton in its sample. The chain employs TRBV5-5 and TRBJ1-1; tentatively, D is TRBD1 (6 bases). The V gene's germline CDR1 is SGHKS and CDR2 YYEKEE (reference sequence). Trimming shortened V by 0 bases and J by 9 bases, and 9 bases separated the two germline ends. The CDR3 runs to 12 residues. The CDR3 loop is CASSLAGQQAFF. The CDR3, as DNA: TGTGCCAGCAGCTTGGCGGGACAACAAGCTTTCTTT.

This sequence joins TRBV21-1 and TRBJ2-3; the table names TRBD2, a call not compared with the DNA. TRBV21-1 counts as a pseudogene. The CDR3 sequence is 21 residues long. In nucleotides, the CDR3 is TGTGCCAGCAGCAACCGAAAACCGGGACTAGCGGGTGTGGGTTTCACAGATACGCAGTATTTT. Translated: CASSNRKPGLAGVGFTDTQYF.

The rearrangement links TRBV3-1 (or the pseudogene TRBV3-2) to TRBJ2-1; D is possibly TRBD1 (6 bases). Trimming left V 1 base short and J 4 bases short, with 14 bases between. CDR1 and CDR2 from the germline V gene are LGHDT and YNNKEL (reference sequence). This CDR3 contains 16 residues. CDR3 DNA: TGTGCCAGCAGCCAAGGGGGGCAGGGAATATACAATGAGCAGTTCTTC. It is translated as CASSQGGQGIYNEQFF.

This clone has only one observation. The rearrangement links TRBV11-2 to TRBJ2-3; D is possibly TRBD2 (6 bases). V lost 0 bases, J lost 2 bases, and 12 bases lay in between. The germline V gene encodes CDR1 SGHAT and CDR2 FQNNGV. CDR3 length equals 16 residues. CDR3 amino acids: CASSLDPSGHTDTQYF. The CDR3 DNA is TGTGCCAGCAGCTTAGACCCCAGCGGGCACACAGATACGCAGTATTTT.

The V gene is TRBV7-3, the J gene TRBJ2-3, with 12 positions matching TRBD2. The CDR3 has 16 residues. V trimming: 5 bases; J trimming: 3 bases; junction bases outside the gene matches: 6. Germline values: CDR1 SGHTA, CDR2 FQGTGA. This CDR3 is CASSPTLAGGTDTQYF. In nucleotides, the CDR3 is TGTGCCAGCAGCCCCACGCTAGCGGGAGGGACAGATACGCAGTATTTT.

The CDR3 region has the DNA TGTGCCAGCACCCCCGGGGACAGGACAATGTCCTCCTACAATGAGCAGTTCTTC. It specifies CASTPGDRTMSSYNEQFF. The gene calls are TRBV7-9 and TRBJ2-1; TRBD1 agrees at 8 bases. V shed 7 bases, J shed 0 bases, and the junction held 14 bases outside the gene matches. The CDR3 is 18 amino acids. Germline CDR1 reads SEHNR; CDR2 reads FQNEAQ (reference sequence).

The V and J genes are TRBV7-2 and TRBJ1-4; 10 bases line up with TRBD1. The V gene's germline CDR1 is SGHTA and CDR2 FQGNSA. The CDR3 extends over 15 amino acids. Unmatched junction bases numbered 6, after V lost 3 bases and J lost 8 bases. The CDR3 sequence is CASSLTGTGDEKLFF. The CDR3 DNA reads as TGTGCCAGCAGCTTGACCGGGACAGGGGACGAAAAACTGTTTTTT.

The chain links TRBV21-1 to TRBJ2-7; no DNA check was done on the table's D call, TRBD2. TRBV21-1 is a pseudogene locus. The CDR3 totals 16 residues. DNA of the CDR3: TGTGCCAGCATACGGTGCCTCCTCCCGTGTATCCACGAGCAGTACTTC. This sequence encodes CASIRCLLPCIHEQYF.

The chain is built from TRBV5-1 and TRBJ2-2; 12 bases agree with TRBD2. Trimming at V came to 1 base and at J to 7 bases, leaving 5 bases not matched to a gene. Germline V gene sequence: CDR1 SGHRS, CDR2 YFSETQ. This CDR3 is built from 16 residues. CDR3 in DNA: TGCGCCAGCAGCTTGACTAGCGGGAGGAGGAACGGGGAGCTGTTTTTT. This sequence encodes CASSLTSGRRNGELFF.

About this clone itself: The junction shows a germline mismatch at one end, possibly a read error. This specimen includes other DNA sequences encoding the same CDR3. This chain links TRBV18 with TRBJ1-5; 10 nucleotides align to TRBD1. Germline V gene lookup returns CDR1 KGHSH and CDR2 LQKENI. The CDR3 is 15 residues long. The CDR3 spells CASSPGTGAAQPQHF. In DNA, the CDR3 is TGTGCCAGTTCACCGGGGACAGGGGCGGCTCAGCCCCAGCATTTT.

The CDR3: CASSSPTSGSSYEQYF. CDR3 coding DNA: TGTGCCAGCAGCTCCCCGACTAGCGGGAGCTCCTACGAGCAGTACTTC. The chain carries TRBV7-9 and TRBJ2-7; TRBD2 matches 12 bases. With 4 bases clipped from V and 0 bases from J, the junction kept 4 bases outside the gene matches. The CDR3 sequence is 16 residues long. Germline values: CDR1 SEHNR, CDR2 FQNEAQ (reference sequence).

V and J are TRBV7-9 and TRBJ2-7; tentative D call: TRBD2 (6 bases). The CDR3 totals 13 residues. Germline V lookup: CDR1 SEHNR, CDR2 FQNEAQ (reference sequence). V shed 5 bases and J shed 7 bases, with 15 bases lying between them. The CDR3 region has the DNA TGTGCCAGCAGCGCCCGTTGGGGAGGAGAGCAGTACTTC. This translates into CASSARWGGEQYF.

This chain joins TRBV29-1 and TRBJ1-3; a possible D gene is TRBD1 (5 bases). The length of the CDR3 is 14 residues. From germline, CDR1 is SQVTM and CDR2 ANQGSEA. The V gene lost 4 bases and the J gene lost 2 bases, with 12 bases spanning the gap. The CDR3 bases are TGCAGCGTTGTTTCGACAGAAACTGGAAACACCATATATTTT. This encodes CSVVSTETGNTIYF.

The J gene is TRBJ1-1, the V gene TRBV28, with TRBD1 matching 8 bases. Germline-derived CDR1 and CDR2 are MDHEN and SYDVKM. This CDR3 comprises 16 residues. J lost 6 bases, V lost 3 bases, and 12 bases had no gene match. The CDR3 reads CASSLRQGRPLAEAFF. The CDR3 DNA sequence: TGTGCCAGCAGTTTGAGACAGGGGAGGCCCTTAGCTGAAGCTTTCTTT.

Concerning this clone itself: The junction departs from the called germline gene at one end, perhaps through a read error. The V and J genes are TRBV4-3 and TRBJ2-3, with 9 bases lining up with TRBD1. Germline V CDR1 and CDR2: LGHNA, YSLEER. There are 17 residues in the CDR3. CDR3 in amino acids: CASSQEWGQGPTNTQYF. The CDR3 coding sequence is TGCGCCAGCAGCCAAGAGTGGGGACAGGGACCCACAAATACGCAGTATTTT.

The gene calls are TRBV18 and TRBJ2-3; 7 nucleotides align to TRBD2. Trimming took 0 bases from V and 5 from J; bases not matched to a gene: 8. The CDR3 is made up of 16 amino acids. Germline V CDR1 and CDR2: KGHSH, LQKENI. The CDR3 here is CASSPPGGSLRDTQYF. CDR3 DNA sequence: TGTGCCAGCTCACCACCGGGAGGGAGCTTGAGAGATACGCAGTATTTT.

The chain carries TRBV7-9 and TRBJ1-1; weak D call: TRBD1 (5 bases). The CDR3 sequence is 12 residues long. Looked up from germline, CDR1 is SEHNR and CDR2 is FQNEAQ (reference sequence). V was shortened by 2 bases and J by 10 bases, with 11 bases between the two germline ends. The CDR3, as DNA: TGTGCCAGCAGCTTAAAAGGGGCAACAGCTTTCTTT. Residues: CASSLKGATAFF.

This clone showed up just once. In nucleotides, the CDR3 is TGCGCCAGCAGCTTTCCCGGACAGATTAGCAATCAGCCCCAGCATTTT. As protein: CASSFPGQISNQPQHF. J is TRBJ1-5 and V is TRBV5-1; perhaps TRBD1 as D (6 bases). The length of the CDR3 is 16 residues. Germline-derived CDR1 and CDR2 are SGHRS and YFSETQ. The germline V and J ends were trimmed by 2 bases and 0 bases, with 12 bases remaining between them.

This clone was picked up one time. V gene TRBV10-3 combines with J gene TRBJ2-1, with D possibly matching TRBD2 (6 bases). Between the trimmed V and J ends, which lost 4 bases and 5 bases, there was a span of 15 bases. CDR3 length: 15 residues. In germline, CDR1 is ENHRY, CDR2 SYGVKD. The CDR3 DNA sequence: TGTGCCATCAGTGCCCCCGGGCGGGGTCACAATGAGCAGTTCTTC. This codes for CAISAPGRGHNEQFF.